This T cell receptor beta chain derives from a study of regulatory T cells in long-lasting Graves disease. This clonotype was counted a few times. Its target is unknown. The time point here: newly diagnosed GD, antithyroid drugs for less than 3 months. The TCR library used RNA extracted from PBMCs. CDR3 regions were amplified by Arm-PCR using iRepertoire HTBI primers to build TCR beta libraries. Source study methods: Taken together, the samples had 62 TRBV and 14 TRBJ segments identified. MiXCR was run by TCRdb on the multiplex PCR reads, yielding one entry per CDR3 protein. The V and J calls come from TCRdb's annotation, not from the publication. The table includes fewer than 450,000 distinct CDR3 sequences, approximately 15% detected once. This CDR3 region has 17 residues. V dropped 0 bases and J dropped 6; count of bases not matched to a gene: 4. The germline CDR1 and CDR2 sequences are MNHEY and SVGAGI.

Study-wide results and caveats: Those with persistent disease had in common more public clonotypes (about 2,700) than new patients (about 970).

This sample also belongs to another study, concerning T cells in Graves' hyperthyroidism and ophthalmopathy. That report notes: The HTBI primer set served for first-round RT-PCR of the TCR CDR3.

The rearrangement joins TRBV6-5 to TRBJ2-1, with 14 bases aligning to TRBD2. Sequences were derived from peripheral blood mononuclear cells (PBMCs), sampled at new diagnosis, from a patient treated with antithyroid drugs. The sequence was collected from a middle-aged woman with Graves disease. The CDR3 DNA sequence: TGTGCCAGCAGTTACTCACCGGGACTAGCGGGAGTCAATGAGCAGTTCTTC. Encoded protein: CASSYSPGLAGVNEQFF.